The entry that follows covers one T cell receptor beta chain sequence. V was pared by 2 bases and J by 4 bases, with 15 bases between. Per germline, CDR1 SGHRS and CDR2 YFSETQ. This CDR3 region has 15 residues. Original methodology: Estimation of nucleated cell counts relied on the amplification of reference gene primers. The assay was immunoSEQ multiplex PCR, and TCRdb's table has in-frame clones only and misses some. The DNA gave D and trimming, while V, J and clone size come from that table. The sample has roughly 130,000 clones, over 80% seen once. This specimen belongs to a study of blood T cell repertoires in COVID-19. The overall study: In each case, the material was cDNA or gDNA derived from T cells, B-cell-depleted T cells, or PBMCs.

The TCR comes from a man in his 70s with acute or convalescent COVID-19. V and J are TRBV5-1 and TRBJ1-1; D unresolved. The sequenced sample consisted of peripheral blood. Here the CDR3 DNA reads TGCGCCAGCAGCTTAGGCAGTCGAACGGGCACTGAAGCTTTCTTT. Translated: CASSLGSRTGTEAFF.